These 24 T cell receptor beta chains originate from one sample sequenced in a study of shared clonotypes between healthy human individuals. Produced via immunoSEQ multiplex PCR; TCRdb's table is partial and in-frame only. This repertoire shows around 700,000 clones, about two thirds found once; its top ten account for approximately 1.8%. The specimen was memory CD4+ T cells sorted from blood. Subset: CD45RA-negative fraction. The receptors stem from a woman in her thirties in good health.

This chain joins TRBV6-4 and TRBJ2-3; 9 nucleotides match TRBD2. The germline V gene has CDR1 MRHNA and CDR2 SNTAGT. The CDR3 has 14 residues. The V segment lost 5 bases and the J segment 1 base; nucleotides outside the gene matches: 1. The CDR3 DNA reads TGTGCCAGCAGTTTAGCGGGAGGCACAGATACGCAGTATTTT. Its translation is CASSLAGGTDTQYF.

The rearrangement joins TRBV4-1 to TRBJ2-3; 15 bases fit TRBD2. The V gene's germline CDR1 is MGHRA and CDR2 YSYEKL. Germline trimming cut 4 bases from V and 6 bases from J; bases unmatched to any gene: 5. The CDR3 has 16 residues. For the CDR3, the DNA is TGCGCCAGCAGCCGCCGGACTAGCGGGAGGGAGGATACGCAGTATTTT. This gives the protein CASSRRTSGREDTQYF.

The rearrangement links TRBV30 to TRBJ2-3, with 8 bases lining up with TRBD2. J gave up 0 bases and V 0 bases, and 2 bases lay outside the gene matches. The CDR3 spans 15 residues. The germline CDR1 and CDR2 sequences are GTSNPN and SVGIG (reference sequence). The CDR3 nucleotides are TGTGCCTGGAGTGTACCTAGCGGGAGCACAGATACGCAGTATTTT. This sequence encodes CAWSVPSGSTDTQYF. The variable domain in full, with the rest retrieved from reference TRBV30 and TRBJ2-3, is SQTIHQWPATLVQPVGSPLSLECTVEGTSNPNLYWYRQAAGRGLQLLFYSVGIGQISSEVPQNLSASRPQDRQFILSSKKLLLSDSGFYLCAWSVPSGSTDTQYFGPGTRLTVL.

The CDR3 nucleotides are TGTGCCAGCAGTACCCCCGGACAGGCCTCCTACGAGCAGTACTTC. Translation: CASSTPGQASYEQYF. The V call is TRBV28, the J call TRBJ2-7; 7 bases agree with TRBD1. The CDR3 consists of 15 residues. The V and J ends lost 5 bases and 0 bases, in that order; junction bases with no gene match: 7. CDR1 and CDR2 from the germline V gene are MDHEN and SYDVKM.

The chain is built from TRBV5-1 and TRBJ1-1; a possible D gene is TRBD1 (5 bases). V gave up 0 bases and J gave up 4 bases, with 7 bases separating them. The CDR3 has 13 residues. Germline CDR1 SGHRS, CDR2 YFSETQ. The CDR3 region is CASSLEGLTEAFF. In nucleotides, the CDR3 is TGCGCCAGCAGCTTGGAGGGGCTCACTGAAGCTTTCTTT.

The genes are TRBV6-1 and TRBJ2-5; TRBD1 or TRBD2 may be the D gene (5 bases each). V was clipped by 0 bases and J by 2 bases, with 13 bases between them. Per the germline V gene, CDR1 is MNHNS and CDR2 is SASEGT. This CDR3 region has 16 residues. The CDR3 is CASSEAWGKGQETQYF. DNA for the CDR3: TGTGCCAGCAGTGAAGCATGGGGGAAGGGGCAAGAGACCCAGTACTTC.

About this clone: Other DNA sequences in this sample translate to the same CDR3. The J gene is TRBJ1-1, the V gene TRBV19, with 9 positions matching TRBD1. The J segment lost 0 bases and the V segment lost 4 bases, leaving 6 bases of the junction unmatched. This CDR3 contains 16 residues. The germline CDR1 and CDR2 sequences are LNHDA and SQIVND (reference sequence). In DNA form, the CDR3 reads TGTGCCAGTAGTACCCGGACAGGGGTGATGAACACTGAAGCTTTCTTT. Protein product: CASSTRTGVMNTEAFF.

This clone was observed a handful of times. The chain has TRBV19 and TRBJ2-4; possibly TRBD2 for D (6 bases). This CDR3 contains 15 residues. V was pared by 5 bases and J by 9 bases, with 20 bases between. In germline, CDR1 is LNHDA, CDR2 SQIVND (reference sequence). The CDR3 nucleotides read TGTGCCAGTAGTCGACCCGGGACTGATAAGAGCATTCAGTACTTC. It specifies CASSRPGTDKSIQYF.

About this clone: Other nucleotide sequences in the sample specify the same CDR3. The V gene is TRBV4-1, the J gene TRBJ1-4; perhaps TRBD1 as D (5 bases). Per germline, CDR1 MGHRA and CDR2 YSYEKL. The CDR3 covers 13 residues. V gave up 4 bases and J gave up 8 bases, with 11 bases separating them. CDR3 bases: TGCGCCAGCAGCCTACTCGGGGGGGAAAAACTGTTTTTT. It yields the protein CASSLLGGEKLFF.

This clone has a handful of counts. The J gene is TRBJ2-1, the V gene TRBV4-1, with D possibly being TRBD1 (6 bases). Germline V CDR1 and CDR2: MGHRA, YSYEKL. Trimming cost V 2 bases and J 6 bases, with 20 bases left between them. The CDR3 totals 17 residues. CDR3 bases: TGCGCCAGCAGCCAAAAGACCCTCGGACAGACCCTCAATGAGCAGTTCTTC. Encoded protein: CASSQKTLGQTLNEQFF.

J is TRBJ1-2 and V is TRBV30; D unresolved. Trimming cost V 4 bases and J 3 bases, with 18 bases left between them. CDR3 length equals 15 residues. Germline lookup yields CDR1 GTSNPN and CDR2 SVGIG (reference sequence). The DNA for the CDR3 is TGTGCCTGGAACTTGGACGGTAGCCGTGACTATGGCTACACCTTC. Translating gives CAWNLDGSRDYGYTF.

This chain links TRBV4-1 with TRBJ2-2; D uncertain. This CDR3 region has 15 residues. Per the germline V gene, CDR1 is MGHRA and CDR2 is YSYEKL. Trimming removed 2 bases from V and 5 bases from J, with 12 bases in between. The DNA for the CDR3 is TGCGCCAGCAGCCAAATAGGGCAGCTGACCGGGGAGCTGTTTTTT. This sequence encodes CASSQIGQLTGELFF.

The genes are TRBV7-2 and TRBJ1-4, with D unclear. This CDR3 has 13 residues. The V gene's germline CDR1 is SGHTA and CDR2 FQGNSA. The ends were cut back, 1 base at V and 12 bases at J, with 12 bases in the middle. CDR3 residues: CASSLVGGRELFF. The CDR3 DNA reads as TGTGCCAGCAGCTTAGTCGGCGGAAGGGAACTGTTTTTT.

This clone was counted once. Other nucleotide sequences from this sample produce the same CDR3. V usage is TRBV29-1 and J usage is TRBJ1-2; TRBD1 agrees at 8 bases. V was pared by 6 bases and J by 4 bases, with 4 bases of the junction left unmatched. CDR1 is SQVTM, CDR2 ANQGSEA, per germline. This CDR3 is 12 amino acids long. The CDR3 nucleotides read TGCAGCGTAGGACAGGGCGCCTATGGCTACACCTTC. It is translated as CSVGQGAYGYTF. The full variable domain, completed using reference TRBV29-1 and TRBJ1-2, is SAVISQKPSRDICQRGTSLTIQCQVDSQVTMMFWYRQQPGQSLTLIATANQGSEATYESGFVIDKFPISRPNLTFSTLTVSNMSPEDSSIYLCSVGQGAYGYTFGSGTRLTVV.

The CDR3 here is CASSPRVYEGAFF. CDR3 in DNA: TGTGCCAGCAGTCCACGGGTTTATGAGGGAGCTTTCTTT. The chain joins TRBV28 to TRBJ1-1; D not certain. V was pared by 5 bases and J by 10 bases, with 17 bases between. In germline, CDR1 is MDHEN, CDR2 SYDVKM. The CDR3 spans 13 residues.

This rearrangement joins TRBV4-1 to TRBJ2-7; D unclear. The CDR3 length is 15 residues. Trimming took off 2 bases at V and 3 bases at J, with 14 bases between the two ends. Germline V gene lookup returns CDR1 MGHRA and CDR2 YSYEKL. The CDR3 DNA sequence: TGCGCCAGCAGCCAAAAAAGGGTGGTCCGCTACGAGCAGTACTTC. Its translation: CASSQKRVVRYEQYF.

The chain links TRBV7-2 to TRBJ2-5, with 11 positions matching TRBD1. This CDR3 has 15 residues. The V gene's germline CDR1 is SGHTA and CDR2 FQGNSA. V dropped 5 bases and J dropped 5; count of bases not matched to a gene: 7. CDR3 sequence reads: CASSPGQGAFETQYF. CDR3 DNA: TGTGCCAGCAGCCCTGGACAGGGGGCGTTTGAGACCCAGTACTTC. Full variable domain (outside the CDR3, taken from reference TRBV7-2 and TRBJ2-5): GAGVSQSPSNKVTEKGKDVELRCDPISGHTALYWYRQSLGQGLEFLIYFQGNSAPDKSGLPSDRFSAERTGGSVSTLTIQRTQQEDSAVYLCASSPGQGAFETQYFGPGTRLLVL.

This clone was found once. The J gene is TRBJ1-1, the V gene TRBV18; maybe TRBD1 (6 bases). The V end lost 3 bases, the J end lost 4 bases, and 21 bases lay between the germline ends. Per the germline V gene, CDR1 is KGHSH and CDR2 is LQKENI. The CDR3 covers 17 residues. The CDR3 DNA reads TGTGCCAGCTCACCGCAACCAGGGGCGGCGGGTAGCACTGAAGCTTTCTTT. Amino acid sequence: CASSPQPGAAGSTEAFF. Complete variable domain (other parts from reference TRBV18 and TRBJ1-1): NAGVMQNPRHLVRRRGQEARLRCSPMKGHSHVYWYRQLPEEGLKFMVYLQKENIIDESGMPKERFSAEFPKEGPSILRIQQVVRGDSAAYFCASSPQPGAAGSTEAFFGQGTRLTVV.

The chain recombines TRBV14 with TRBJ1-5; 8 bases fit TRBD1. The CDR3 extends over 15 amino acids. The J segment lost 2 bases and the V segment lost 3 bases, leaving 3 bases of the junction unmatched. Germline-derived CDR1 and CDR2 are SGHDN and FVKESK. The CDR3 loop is CASSHTGGGNQPQHF. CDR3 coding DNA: TGTGCCAGCAGCCATACAGGGGGAGGCAATCAGCCCCAGCATTTT.

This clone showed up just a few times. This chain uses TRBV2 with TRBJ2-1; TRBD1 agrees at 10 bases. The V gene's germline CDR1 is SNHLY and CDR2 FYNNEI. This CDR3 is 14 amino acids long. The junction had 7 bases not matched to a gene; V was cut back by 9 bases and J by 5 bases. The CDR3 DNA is TGTGCCAGTATCCGGGACAGGGGAGACAATGAGCAGTTCTTC. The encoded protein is CASIRDRGDNEQFF.

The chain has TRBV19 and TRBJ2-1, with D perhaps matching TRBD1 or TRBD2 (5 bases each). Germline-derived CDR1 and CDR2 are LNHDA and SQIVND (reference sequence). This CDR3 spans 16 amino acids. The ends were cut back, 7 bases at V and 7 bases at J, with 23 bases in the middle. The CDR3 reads CASTTLGANLWNEQFF. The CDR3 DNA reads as TGTGCCAGTACCACACTCGGGGCGAACCTTTGGAATGAGCAGTTCTTC.

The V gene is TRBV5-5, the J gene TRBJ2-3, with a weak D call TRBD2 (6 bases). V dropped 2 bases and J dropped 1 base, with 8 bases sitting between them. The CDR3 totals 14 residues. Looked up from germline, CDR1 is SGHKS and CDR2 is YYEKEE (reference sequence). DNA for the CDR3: TGTGCCAGCAGCTTAGCGGGCCGCACAGATACGCAGTATTTT. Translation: CASSLAGRTDTQYF.

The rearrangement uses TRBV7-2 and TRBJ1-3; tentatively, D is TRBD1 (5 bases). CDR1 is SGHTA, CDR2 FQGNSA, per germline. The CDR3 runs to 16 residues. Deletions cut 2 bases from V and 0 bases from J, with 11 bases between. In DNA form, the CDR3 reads TGTGCCAGCAGCTTATTTACAGGCAACTCTGGAAACACCATATATTTT. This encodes CASSLFTGNSGNTIYF.

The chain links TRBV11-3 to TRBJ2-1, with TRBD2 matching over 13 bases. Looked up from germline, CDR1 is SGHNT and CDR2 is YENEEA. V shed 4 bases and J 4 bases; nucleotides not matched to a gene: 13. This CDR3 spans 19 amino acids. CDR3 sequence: CASSWGWTSGSVEYNEQFF. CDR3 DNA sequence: TGTGCCAGCAGCTGGGGGTGGACTAGCGGGAGCGTTGAGTACAATGAGCAGTTCTTC.